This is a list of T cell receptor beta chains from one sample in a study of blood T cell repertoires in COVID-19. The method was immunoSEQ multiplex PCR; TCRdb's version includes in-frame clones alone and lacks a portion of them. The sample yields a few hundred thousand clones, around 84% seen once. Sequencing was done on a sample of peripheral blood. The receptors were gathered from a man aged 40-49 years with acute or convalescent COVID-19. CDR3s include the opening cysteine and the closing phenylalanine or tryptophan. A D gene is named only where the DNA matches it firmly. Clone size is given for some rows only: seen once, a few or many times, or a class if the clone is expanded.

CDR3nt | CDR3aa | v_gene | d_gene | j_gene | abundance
TGTGCCAGCAGCTTAGGGACTAGCACCGGGGAGCTGTTTTTT | CASSLGTSTGELFF | TRBV11-2 | TRBD2 | TRBJ2-2 | NA
TGTGCCAGCAGCACGCGGACAGGGCCCGGGGAGCTGTTTTTT | CASSTRTGPGELFF | TRBV5-4 | TRBD1 | TRBJ2-2 | NA
TGTGCCAGCAGCCACCCCGACAGGAACTATGGCTACACCTTC | CASSHPDRNYGYTF | TRBV3-1/TRBV3-2 | NA | TRBJ1-2 | NA
TGTGCCAGCAGTGCGACTAGCGGAATACAAGAGACCCAGTACTTC | CASSATSGIQETQYF | TRBV2 | TRBD2 | TRBJ2-5 | NA
TGTGCCAGCAGCTGGGGACAGGGACGCACTGAAGCTTTCTTT | CASSWGQGRTEAFF | TRBV7-9 | TRBD1 | TRBJ1-1 | once
TGTGCCAGCAGTCGACACCCACCGGAGCAGTTCTTC | CASSRHPPEQFF | TRBV6-5 | NA | TRBJ2-1 | NA
TGTGCCAGCAGCTTAGGACAGGGGGGAGCCTATGGCTACACCTTC | CASSLGQGGAYGYTF | TRBV7-9 | TRBD1 | TRBJ1-2 | few
TGTGCCAGCAGCGTAGACGCAGGGACTGGAAACACCATATATTTT | CASSVDAGTGNTIYF | TRBV9 | NA | TRBJ1-3 | NA
TGCGCCAGCAGCTCGAGCTCCTACAATGAGCAGTTCTTC | CASSSSSYNEQFF | TRBV5-1 | NA | TRBJ2-1 | NA
TGTGCCAGCAGCTTGACAGGGAGCAATCAGCCCCAGCATTTT | CASSLTGSNQPQHF | TRBV5-6 | NA | TRBJ1-5 | NA
TGTGCCAGCAGCCAATCGCCGACAAGGCTTTCCTACGAGCAGTACTTC | CASSQSPTRLSYEQYF | TRBV16 | NA | TRBJ2-7 | NA
TGCGCCAGCAGCCAAGACCCTAGGGACAGACGGAGCACCTTC | CASSQDPRDRRSTF | TRBV4-3 | TRBD1 | TRBJ1-2 | NA
TGTGCCAGTAGTATATCAGGGTTCTACGAGCAGTACTTC | CASSISGFYEQYF | TRBV19 | NA | TRBJ2-7 | NA
TGTGCCAGCAGCGTAGAAGCCGAACCGCGCACTGAAGCTTTCTTT | CASSVEAEPRTEAFF | TRBV9 | NA | TRBJ1-1 | NA
TGTGCCAGCAGTTACTCGAGAGGGAATGAGCAGTTCTTC | CASSYSRGNEQFF | TRBV6-5 | NA | TRBJ2-1 | NA
TGTGCCACCAGCAGAGCTGGTAGTGCTAATCAGCCCCAGCATTTT | CATSRAGSANQPQHF | TRBV15 | NA | TRBJ1-5 | NA
TGTGCCAGCAGCGTAGCTGGGACAGGGACTGTTGGCTACACCTTC | CASSVAGTGTVGYTF | TRBV9 | TRBD1 | TRBJ1-2 | few
TGTGCCAGCACACTCGGGACAGGGGGGAGGCCCTACAATGAGCAGTTCTTC | CASTLGTGGRPYNEQFF | TRBV5-4 | TRBD1 | TRBJ2-1 | few
TGCGCCAGCAGCTTGAGACAGGGGGCAAATGAGCAGTTCTTC | CASSLRQGANEQFF | TRBV5-1 | TRBD1 | TRBJ2-1 | NA
TGTGCCAGCAGCCCGACAGGGAAGAATGGCAATGAGCAGTTCTTC | CASSPTGKNGNEQFF | TRBV7-9 | TRBD1 | TRBJ2-1 | NA
TGTGCCAGCACCCGAGGGTCGGGCACTGAAGCTTTCTTT | CASTRGSGTEAFF | TRBV6-5 | NA | TRBJ1-1 | NA
TGTGCCAGCTCACACTTGACAGAAGGAGAGACCCAGTACTTC | CASSHLTEGETQYF | TRBV18 | NA | TRBJ2-5 | NA
TGTGCCAGCAGCGGATCCGGGACAGCTAATGAAAAACTGTTTTTT | CASSGSGTANEKLFF | TRBV9 | TRBD1 | TRBJ1-4 | NA
TGTGCCAGCAGTTACTCCTCTAACGGGGCCAAAAACATTCAGTACTTC | CASSYSSNGAKNIQYF | TRBV6-5 | NA | TRBJ2-4 | NA
TGCGCCAGCAGTGCCAGCGGGGGGGCTGAGACCCAGTACTTC | CASSASGGAETQYF | TRBV10-2 | TRBD2 | TRBJ2-5 | NA
TGTGCCAGCAGCCCCCGACAGGGGCTTTCCTACAATGAGCAGTTCTTC | CASSPRQGLSYNEQFF | TRBV6-2/TRBV6-3 | TRBD1 | TRBJ2-1 | NA
TGCGCCAGCAGCCAAGATTTAGGCGGAATCACAGATACGCAGTATTTT | CASSQDLGGITDTQYF | TRBV4-3 | NA | TRBJ2-3 | few
TGCGCCAGCAGCCAAGAAATTACAAGTTATCAGCCCCAGCATTTT | CASSQEITSYQPQHF | TRBV4-1 | NA | TRBJ1-5 | NA